Below, 27 T cell receptor beta chains from the same sample are listed, as sequenced in a study of shared clonotypes between healthy human individuals. The repertoire was sequenced with immunoSEQ multiplex PCR; TCRdb's copy has only in-frame clones and lacks some. The table records 950,000 to 1,200,000 clones, 60% to 85% of them present only once. Sequencing was performed on memory CD4+ T cells from PBMCs. The sample's subset: CD45RA-negative fraction. The origin of the receptors is a man between 18 and 35 years old in good health. Some clones in this sample may be carry-over from other donors' samples.

J is TRBJ2-5 and V is TRBV28; D unresolved. This CDR3 contains 14 residues. V was clipped by 5 bases and J by 2 bases, with 12 bases between them. In germline, CDR1 is MDHEN, CDR2 SYDVKM. The chain's CDR3 is CASSPPPEQETQYF. The CDR3 DNA is TGTGCCAGCAGTCCCCCGCCCGAACAAGAGACCCAGTACTTC.

This chain joins TRBV28 and TRBJ2-1, with 8 bases fitting TRBD2. J was trimmed by 0 bases and V by 6 bases; bases with no gene match: 7. The CDR3 is 16 residues long. CDR1 and CDR2 (germline): MDHEN, SYDVKM. CDR3 protein: CASRPIAGRSYNEQFF. Written as DNA, the CDR3 is TGTGCCAGCAGACCTATAGCGGGACGCTCCTACAATGAGCAGTTCTTC.

This chain links TRBV28 with TRBJ2-5, with D possibly matching TRBD2 (5 bases). The germline V and J ends were trimmed by 5 bases and 5 bases, with 15 bases remaining between them. Germline V gene lookup returns CDR1 MDHEN and CDR2 SYDVKM. The CDR3 spans 14 residues. The CDR3 loop is CASSVSASHETQYF. CDR3 DNA: TGTGCCAGCAGTGTCTCGGCTAGCCACGAGACCCAGTACTTC.

This chain connects TRBV19 to TRBJ1-4; possible D gene TRBD1, 5 bases. The germline V gene encodes CDR1 LNHDA and CDR2 SQIVND (reference sequence). The CDR3 totals 15 residues. V lost 6 bases and J lost 1, with 12 bases in between. The CDR3 is CASRKWGRTNEKLFF. As DNA, the CDR3 is TGTGCCAGTAGAAAATGGGGGAGAACTAATGAAAAACTGTTTTTT.

V usage is TRBV2 and J usage is TRBJ2-7; maybe TRBD1 (6 bases). Germline CDR1 reads SNHLY; CDR2 reads FYNNEI. With 4 bases removed from V and 1 base from J, the gap between germline ends came to 8 bases. This CDR3 is 13 amino acids long. CDR3 residues: CASSVGASYEQYF. CDR3 bases: TGTGCCAGCAGTGTGGGGGCGTCCTACGAGCAGTACTTC. Full variable domain (outside the CDR3, taken from reference TRBV2 and TRBJ2-7): EPEVTQTPSHQVTQMGQEVILRCVPISNHLYFYWYRQILGQKVEFLVSFYNNEISEKSEIFDDQFSVERPDGSNFTLKIRSTKLEDSAMYFCASSVGASYEQYFGPGTRLTVT.

The V gene is TRBV7-6, the J gene TRBJ2-2; no clear D gene. V was cut by 5 bases and J by 2 bases, with 6 bases left in between. The germline gives CDR1 SGHVS, CDR2 FNYEAQ. CDR3 length equals 13 residues. The DNA of the CDR3 is TGTGCCAGCAGCCCCATAAACACCGGGGAGCTGTTTTTT. Its protein product is CASSPINTGELFF.

This chain joins TRBV11-2 and TRBJ1-5; D is uncertain. V was shortened by 5 bases and J by 3 bases, with 8 bases between the two germline ends. The CDR3 spans 13 residues. Germline V gives CDR1 SGHAT, CDR2 FQNNGV. The CDR3 protein is CASSTTSNQPQHF. CDR3 DNA: TGTGCCAGCAGCACGACGTCCAATCAGCCCCAGCATTTT.

The gene calls are TRBV5-4 and TRBJ2-5, with TRBD1 matching over 7 bases. The CDR3 spans 15 residues. CDR1 and CDR2 from the germline V gene are SGHNT and YYREEE (reference sequence). The V and J ends lost 4 bases and 4 bases, in that order; junction bases with no gene match: 10. The CDR3 region has the DNA TGTGCCAGCAGCGAGGGGGCTGGGCTTATAGAGACCCAGTACTTC. This gives the protein CASSEGAGLIETQYF.

The CDR3 sequence is CASSRAAGEQFF. The CDR3 DNA sequence: TGTGCCAGCAGCCGAGCGGCGGGCGAGCAGTTCTTC. The V call is TRBV7-2, the J call TRBJ2-1; D is possibly TRBD2 (5 bases). With 5 bases removed from V and 10 bases from J, the gap between germline ends came to 12 bases. CDR3 length equals 12 residues. Per the germline V gene, CDR1 is SGHTA and CDR2 is FQGNSA.

This clone was recorded only once. V usage is TRBV30 and J usage is TRBJ2-2; 11 bases align to TRBD2. Trimming took 4 bases from V and 6 from J; bases not matched to a gene: 7. This CDR3 has 15 residues. The germline gives CDR1 GTSNPN, CDR2 SVGIG (reference sequence). CDR3 protein: CAWMTSGNFAGELFF. The CDR3 DNA reads TGTGCCTGGATGACTAGCGGGAATTTTGCCGGGGAGCTGTTTTTT.

The genes are TRBV29-1 and TRBJ2-5, with D unclear. V was cut by 7 bases and J by 3 bases, with 9 bases left in between. CDR1 SQVTM and CDR2 ANQGSEA come from the germline V gene. There are 11 residues in the CDR3. CDR3 sequence: CSAEIKETQYF. Here the CDR3 DNA reads TGCAGCGCTGAGATAAAAGAGACCCAGTACTTC.

The chain combines TRBV19 with TRBJ1-1, with D hard to call. Trimming stripped 3 bases from V and 1 base from J, with 12 bases between. The CDR3 consists of 15 residues. CDR1 and CDR2 from the germline V gene are LNHDA and SQIVND (reference sequence). CDR3 bases: TGTGCCAGTAGTATTGGGCAAAGTTGGAACACTGAAGCTTTCTTT. Its translation is CASSIGQSWNTEAFF.

Only a few counts were recorded for this clone. This chain joins TRBV10-1 and TRBJ2-7; weak D call: TRBD2 (6 bases). The V gene's germline CDR1 is WNHNN and CDR2 SYGVQD (reference sequence). The CDR3 consists of 13 residues. V was trimmed by 8 bases and J by 1 base, leaving 12 bases between them. The CDR3 loop is CASLREWSYEQYF. The CDR3 nucleotides read TGCGCCAGCCTTCGGGAGTGGTCCTACGAGCAGTACTTC.

V and J are TRBV7-9 and TRBJ1-4; D gene ambiguous. CDR1 SEHNR and CDR2 FQNEAQ come from the germline V gene (reference sequence). This CDR3 region has 14 residues. Trimming cost V 6 bases and J 4 bases, with 12 bases left between them. In DNA form, the CDR3 reads TGTGCCAGCAGTACAACGGCGTTTAATGAAAAACTGTTTTTT. Translation: CASSTTAFNEKLFF.

V usage is TRBV6-1 and J usage is TRBJ2-7, with 10 bases that match TRBD2. The CDR3 length is 15 residues. Trimming took 7 bases from V and 3 from J; bases not matched to a gene: 9. CDR1 MNHNS and CDR2 SASEGT come from the germline V gene. CDR3 bases: TGTGCCAGCATCCAAGCTCTAGCGGGAGTCTACGAGCAGTACTTC. This translates into CASIQALAGVYEQYF.

The rearrangement links TRBV27 to TRBJ2-5; D may match TRBD1 or TRBD2 (7 bases each). V was pared by 2 bases and J by 4 bases, with 32 bases between. The CDR3 loop spans 21 amino acids. Germline CDR1 is MNHEY and CDR2 is SMNVEV (reference sequence). The CDR3 sequence is CASSLRGVGQLRGGQRETQYF. The CDR3 DNA follows: TGTGCCAGCAGTTTAAGGGGGGTGGGCCAACTAAGGGGGGGACAGCGAGAGACCCAGTACTTC.

The chain carries TRBV27 and TRBJ2-5; D uncertain. The ends were cut back, 3 bases at V and 1 base at J, with 6 bases in the middle. This CDR3 is 13 amino acids long. CDR1 and CDR2 (germline): MNHEY, SMNVEV (reference sequence). The CDR3 DNA follows: TGTGCCAGCAGTTTGGTCAGCCAAGAGACCCAGTACTTC. Translation: CASSLVSQETQYF.

This chain's CDR3 is CASTKEVSGGYGYTF. The CDR3 DNA is TGTGCCAGCACGAAGGAAGTCTCGGGCGGCTATGGCTACACCTTC. The rearrangement links TRBV27 to TRBJ1-2, with D uncertain. The CDR3 sequence is 15 residues long. Germline lookup yields CDR1 MNHEY and CDR2 SMNVEV (reference sequence). Trimming shortened V by 7 bases and J by 4 bases, and 19 bases separated the two germline ends.

This clone was seen just once. V is TRBV6-6 and J is TRBJ1-2, with D possibly TRBD1 on 5 matching bases. The CDR3 has 15 amino acids. V was cut by 6 bases and J by 8 bases, with 22 bases left in between. Looked up from germline, CDR1 is MNHNY and CDR2 is SVGAGI (reference sequence). CDR3: CASRPNEGRPGGYTF. As DNA, the CDR3 is TGTGCCAGCAGGCCCAACGAGGGGCGACCAGGGGGCTACACCTTC.

This chain links TRBV10-3 with TRBJ2-7; D gene unclear. The CDR3 spans 13 residues. Germline V gives CDR1 ENHRY, CDR2 SYGVKD. V shed 0 bases and J shed 7 bases, with 10 bases lying between them. CDR3 in amino acids: CAISESQSQEQYF. CDR3 DNA: TGTGCCATCAGTGAGTCCCAGTCCCAGGAGCAGTACTTC.

J is TRBJ2-3 and V is TRBV4-2; D is possibly TRBD2 (6 bases). Germline CDR1 reads LGHNA; CDR2 reads YNFKEQ. This CDR3 region has 18 residues. Deletions cut 1 base from V and 3 bases from J, with 20 bases between. In DNA, the CDR3 is TGTGCCAGCAGCCAAGTCGTCGGGGAGGAGGGACGGACAGATACGCAGTATTTT. It specifies CASSQVVGEEGRTDTQYF.

There are a few counts of this clone. The V and J genes are TRBV21-1 and TRBJ1-2; TRBD1, as called in the table, went unchecked against the DNA. TRBV21-1 is a listed pseudogene. This CDR3 is built from 15 residues. CDR3 nucleotides: TGTGCCAGCAGCAAAGTATGCAACAGGGTAGGTGGCTACACCTTC. It is translated as CASSKVCNRVGGYTF.

The chain uses TRBV10-3 and TRBJ1-3; D uncertain. From germline, CDR1 is ENHRY and CDR2 SYGVKD. The CDR3 is 15 amino acids. The V gene lost 4 bases and the J gene lost 0 bases, with 10 bases spanning the gap. The CDR3 reads CAISVGSPSGNTIYF. The CDR3 DNA is TGTGCCATCAGTGTCGGGAGCCCCTCTGGAAACACCATATATTTT.

The chain couples TRBV6-6 to TRBJ2-1, with D perhaps TRBD2 (5 bases). With 5 bases removed from V and 10 bases from J, the gap between germline ends came to 21 bases. The CDR3 totals 15 residues. Germline CDR1 and CDR2: MNHNY and SVGAGI (reference sequence). CDR3 amino acids: CASSQTADWLGEQFF. CDR3 DNA: TGTGCCAGCAGTCAAACTGCGGACTGGCTGGGCGAGCAGTTCTTC.

This chain uses TRBV9 with TRBJ1-3, with D perhaps TRBD1 (6 bases). Germline values: CDR1 SGDLS, CDR2 YYNGEE. Trimming took 0 bases from V and 8 from J, leaving 15 bases between them. CDR3 length: 15 amino acids. CDR3: CASSVGGTRGDTIYF. CDR3 DNA: TGTGCCAGCAGCGTAGGCGGGACACGCGGCGACACCATATATTTT.

As to this clone: The same CDR3 arises from other DNA sequences in this sample as well. The rearrangement links TRBV4-2 to TRBJ2-5, with D tentatively TRBD1 (5 bases). Germline-derived CDR1 and CDR2 are LGHNA and YNFKEQ. Trimming took 0 bases from V and 4 from J, leaving 6 bases between them. The CDR3 runs to 13 residues. This chain's CDR3 is CASSQDRGETQYF. CDR3 DNA sequence: TGTGCCAGCAGCCAAGATAGGGGAGAGACCCAGTACTTC.

V gene TRBV15 combines with J gene TRBJ2-1; D is unresolved. The germline V and J ends were trimmed by 0 bases and 9 bases, with 9 bases remaining between them. The CDR3 covers 13 residues. CDR1 is LNHNV, CDR2 YYDKDF, per germline (reference sequence). DNA of the CDR3: TGTGCCACCAGCAGAGACGGCTCAGTTGAGCAGTTCTTC. It is translated as CATSRDGSVEQFF.